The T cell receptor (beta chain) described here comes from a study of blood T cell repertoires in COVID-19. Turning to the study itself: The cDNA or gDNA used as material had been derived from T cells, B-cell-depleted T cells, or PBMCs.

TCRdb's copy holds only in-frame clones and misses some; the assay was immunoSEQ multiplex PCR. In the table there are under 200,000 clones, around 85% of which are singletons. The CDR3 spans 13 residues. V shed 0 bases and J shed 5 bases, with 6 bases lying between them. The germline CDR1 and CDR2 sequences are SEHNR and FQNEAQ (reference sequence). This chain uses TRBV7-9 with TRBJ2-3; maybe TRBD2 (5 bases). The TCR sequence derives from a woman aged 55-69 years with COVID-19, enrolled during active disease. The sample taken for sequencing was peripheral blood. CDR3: CASSLAGRDTQYF. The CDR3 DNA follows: TGTGCCAGCAGCTTAGCGGGGAGAGATACGCAGTATTTT.